These 18 T cell receptor beta chains originate from one sample sequenced in a study of blood T cell repertoires in COVID-19. Measured with immunoSEQ multiplex PCR; TCRdb has only the in-frame clones, and not every one. The sample has about 62,000 clones, around nine tenths seen once; the top ten hold approximately 5%. The sample comprised peripheral blood. These receptors were taken from a human donor in a cohort sampled during active COVID-19.

The V and J genes are TRBV12-3 or TRBV12-4 and TRBJ2-7; D might be TRBD2 (6 bases). Between the trimmed V and J ends, which lost 6 bases and 5 bases, there was a span of 14 bases. The CDR3 loop spans 13 amino acids. CDR3 bases: TGTGCCAGCAGCTTGCGGGGTATCCACGAGCAGTACTTC. Residues: CASSLRGIHEQYF.

CDR3 sequence reads: CASSLTGAPTQYF. CDR3 in DNA: TGTGCCAGCAGCCTGACAGGGGCACCCACCCAGTACTTC. The chain is built from TRBV2 and TRBJ2-5; TRBD1 aligns across 8 bases. After removal of 6 bases from V and 8 bases from J, the junction contained 8 bases not matched to a gene. The CDR3 length is 13 residues. CDR1 and CDR2 from the germline V gene are SNHLY and FYNNEI. The full variable domain, completed using reference TRBV2 and TRBJ2-5, is EPEVTQTPSHQVTQMGQEVILRCVPISNHLYFYWYRQILGQKVEFLVSFYNNEISEKSEIFDDQFSVERPDGSNFTLKIRSTKLEDSAMYFCASSLTGAPTQYFGPGTRLLVL.

The chain is built from TRBV30 and TRBJ2-7; a weak D match, TRBD1 (5 bases). The CDR3 runs to 15 residues. The germline V and J ends were trimmed by 0 bases and 3 bases, with 15 bases remaining between them. CDR1 is GTSNPN and CDR2 is SVGIG in the germline V gene (reference sequence). The CDR3 nucleotides read TGTGCCTGGAGTGTAACAGGCCCGGGTCTCTACGAGCAGTACTTC. It codes for CAWSVTGPGLYEQYF.

This clone was seen more than once but under ten times. This chain links TRBV2 with TRBJ1-5; D uncertain. With 7 bases removed from V and 9 bases from J, the gap between germline ends came to 25 bases. CDR3 length: 16 residues. CDR1 and CDR2 (germline): SNHLY, FYNNEI. The CDR3 loop reads CASKRDRTARSSPQHF. The CDR3 coding sequence is TGTGCCAGCAAACGGGATCGGACCGCCAGGAGTTCGCCCCAGCATTTT.

This rearrangement joins TRBV5-3 to TRBJ2-7; perhaps TRBD2 as D (6 bases). TRBV5-3 is identified as an open reading frame with a role that is uncertain. V was cut by 10 bases and J by 2 bases, with 22 bases left in between. CDR3 length: 15 residues. CDR3 sequence: CASSAEGGGPYEQYF. CDR3 DNA sequence: TGTGCCTCCAGCGCAGAGGGAGGAGGGCCCTACGAGCAGTACTTC.

The V call is TRBV6-5, the J call TRBJ1-1; 7 nucleotides line up with TRBD1. This CDR3 has 14 amino acids. V shed 7 bases, J shed 1 base, and the junction held 6 bases outside the gene matches. Germline V CDR1 and CDR2: MNHEY, SVGAGI. CDR3 sequence: CASIPQGGNTEAFF. DNA of the CDR3: TGTGCCAGCATCCCTCAGGGGGGGAACACTGAAGCTTTCTTT.

The V call is TRBV5-1, the J call TRBJ1-2; maybe TRBD1 (6 bases). This CDR3 spans 15 amino acids. Germline CDR1 and CDR2: SGHRS and YFSETQ. V was cut by 2 bases and J by 0 bases, with 11 bases left in between. The CDR3, as DNA: TGCGCCAGCAGCTTCTCGACAGGTGCTAACTATGGCTACACCTTC. Amino acids: CASSFSTGANYGYTF.

This chain joins TRBV15 and TRBJ1-2; 7 bases agree with TRBD1. J lost 6 bases, V lost 3 bases, and 10 bases had no gene match. This CDR3 region has 15 residues. Germline V gene sequence: CDR1 LNHNV, CDR2 YYDKDF (reference sequence). CDR3 amino acids: CATSRDGTDPNGYTF. In nucleotides, the CDR3 is TGTGCCACCAGCAGGGACGGGACAGATCCGAATGGCTACACCTTC.

This clone was recorded only once. The chain carries TRBV6-5 and TRBJ2-7; possibly TRBD2 for D (5 bases). The CDR3 runs to 15 residues. The V end was cut by 5 bases, the J end by 1 base, with 15 bases between. The germline CDR1 and CDR2 sequences are MNHEY and SVGAGI. The CDR3 DNA follows: TGTGCCAGCAGTAATCGGCTACTAGGATCCTACGAGCAGTACTTC. This gives the protein CASSNRLLGSYEQYF.

The rearrangement links TRBV27 to TRBJ2-2, with TRBD2 identical over 8 bases. The V segment lost 7 bases and the J segment 7 bases; nucleotides outside the gene matches: 8. The germline V gene has CDR1 MNHEY and CDR2 SMNVEV (reference sequence). This CDR3 contains 14 residues. The CDR3 here is CASTRSGKNGELFF. CDR3 DNA sequence: TGTGCCAGCACCCGTAGCGGGAAAAACGGGGAGCTGTTTTTT.

V is TRBV23-1 and J is TRBJ2-1; 10 nucleotides agree with TRBD2. TRBV23-1 is an open reading frame whose function is uncertain. The trim removed 3 bases at V and 8 bases at J, leaving 7 bases unmatched. The CDR3 sequence is 15 residues long. In DNA form, the CDR3 reads TGCGCCAGCAGTCACGCACTAGCGGGAAGGGATGAGCAGTTCTTC. It translates to CASSHALAGRDEQFF.

The rearrangement joins TRBV7-6 to TRBJ2-4; the D gene is possibly TRBD2 (6 bases). Germline CDR1 is SGHVS and CDR2 is FNYEAQ. This CDR3 comprises 13 residues. The germline V and J ends were trimmed by 2 bases and 5 bases, with 7 bases remaining between them. Written as DNA, the CDR3 is TGTGCCAGCAGCTTACCGGGGGAAAACATTCAGTACTTC. Amino acids: CASSLPGENIQYF.

This chain joins TRBV7-9 and TRBJ1-4; 8 bases map to TRBD1. The germline V gene has CDR1 SEHNR and CDR2 FQNEAQ (reference sequence). CDR3 length: 15 amino acids. V shed 5 bases, J shed 7 bases, and the junction held 9 bases outside the gene matches. The CDR3 spells CASSPGDRGGEKLFF. CDR3 sequence (DNA): TGTGCCAGCAGCCCAGGTGACAGGGGAGGTGAAAAACTGTTTTTT.

The genes are TRBV4-1 and TRBJ2-2; 8 bases match TRBD1. Germline CDR1 reads MGHRA; CDR2 reads YSYEKL. V lost 4 bases and J lost 6; bases outside the gene matches: 10. The CDR3 covers 16 residues. This CDR3 is CASSPGARGRPGELFF. In nucleotides, the CDR3 is TGCGCCAGCAGCCCTGGGGCCAGGGGGCGCCCCGGGGAGCTGTTTTTT.

This clone was seen once. This rearrangement joins TRBV7-2 to TRBJ2-1; D is uncertain. Looked up from germline, CDR1 is SGHTA and CDR2 is FQGNSA. This CDR3 comprises 12 residues. V lost 1 base and J 11 bases, leaving 9 bases between the germline ends. This CDR3 is CASSLDSSKQFF. CDR3 bases: TGTGCCAGCAGCTTAGACAGCAGTAAGCAGTTCTTC. Together with reference TRBV7-2 and TRBJ2-1, the CDR3 gives the full variable domain: GAGVSQSPSNKVTEKGKDVELRCDPISGHTALYWYRQSLGQGLEFLIYFQGNSAPDKSGLPSDRFSAERTGGSVSTLTIQRTQQEDSAVYLCASSLDSSKQFFGPGTRLTVL.

The chain has TRBV5-8 and TRBJ2-2, with D hard to call. The CDR3 loop spans 15 amino acids. CDR1 is SGHTS, CDR2 YDEGEE, per germline. The ends were cut back, 4 bases at V and 4 bases at J, with 14 bases in the middle. DNA for the CDR3: TGTGCCAGCAGCGCCGTCCAGGCTATCACCGGGGAGCTGTTTTTT. This codes for CASSAVQAITGELFF.

The V and J genes are TRBV12-3 or TRBV12-4 and TRBJ2-7, with D possibly being TRBD1 (6 bases). The CDR3 runs 13 residues. Deletions cut 10 bases from V and 4 bases from J, with 17 bases between. The CDR3 nucleotides are TGTGCCACCTCTGTACAGGGCCCGTACGAGCAGTACTTC. Amino acid sequence: CATSVQGPYEQYF.

J is TRBJ1-1 and V is TRBV28; D is unclear. The CDR3 totals 19 residues. The V end lost 7 bases, the J end lost 1 base, and 28 bases lay between the germline ends. Germline loops: CDR1 MDHEN, CDR2 SYDVKM. DNA of the CDR3: TGTGCCAGCACCCCTGCTTGGGTATTACTTAGTAGCGAGAACACTGAAGCTTTCTTT. This codes for CASTPAWVLLSSENTEAFF.